This record looks at one TCR beta chain sequence and its context. The entry originates in a study of blood T cell repertoires in COVID-19. Study summary: Researchers got acute and convalescent COVID-19 samples from the United States, Italy and Spain. Sources were T cells, B-cell-depleted T cells, or PBMCs; the material itself was cDNA or gDNA.

Per the study methods: Quantification of nucleated cells was approximated via reference gene primer amplification. Assay: immunoSEQ multiplex PCR; the TCRdb copy retains only in-frame clones and omits some. That table gives V, J and clone size, and the DNA gave D and trimming. This table has tens of thousands of clones, roughly 90% appearing once. Trimming shortened V by 5 bases and J by 4 bases, and 15 bases separated the two germline ends. Per germline, CDR1 SGHRS and CDR2 YFSETQ. This CDR3 region has 15 residues. The rearrangement links TRBV5-1 to TRBJ2-2; D is unresolved. Sequencing was carried out using peripheral blood. This receptor was taken from a human donor in a cohort sampled during active COVID-19. The CDR3 here is CASSSDQWSTGELFF. The CDR3 region has the DNA TGCGCCAGCAGTTCCGACCAGTGGAGCACCGGGGAGCTGTTTTTT.